This TCR beta chain was found in a study of naive and memory T cell subsets (dated by TCRdb to 2015 to 2018). Concerning the study at large: According to the figure summarizing the samples, there were some ten blood donors, 7 tuberculin skin test biopsies and 3 saline control biopsies. Usually PCR2 was run as a SYBR Green qPCR and stopped at a set threshold, although low-input samples could use end-point PCR (roughly 6 cycles) instead.

Broader findings and caveats from the paper: The RNA-based method was acknowledged to be potentially sensitive to changes in TCR transcripts with T cell activation and differentiation.

The library was made by 5' RACE. The ligated cDNA was amplified by four rounds of PCR, in which nested alpha and beta constant region primers were used together with the SP2 primer. For the blood and skin samples, TCR RNA was reverse transcribed with SuperScript IV using primers for the alpha and beta constant regions. Using T4 RNA ligase 1, an oligonucleotide carrying both the Illumina SP2 primer and a UMI was ligated onto the 3' end of the cDNA. The 12-nucleotide UMI consisted of two random hexamers with an eight-base spacer between the hexamers to prevent hairpin formation. TCR alpha and beta chain libraries were processed separately from the second PCR onward, with dual indexing for multiplexing. After pooling, the indexed libraries were analyzed by capillary electrophoresis and sequenced on either an Illumina MiSeq or NextSeq. PhiX DNA at roughly 4.5-7% was spiked into libraries to increase base diversity and improve cluster recognition. Under the source paper's analysis protocol: Demultiplexor extracted UMIs from read 2, combined them with read 1 TCR sequence, and split reads by sample indices. Decombinator identified V and J genes and V-J junctions and gave each TCR a five-part identifier that included V and J deletions. Collapsinator used UMIs to correct sequencing errors and PCR amplification heterogeneity, yielding UMI-based abundance per TCR. CDR3Translator turned identifiers into nucleotide sequence, translated that sequence into amino acids, and pulled out CDR3 regions based on terminal motifs. After normalization to the amount of input RNA, the error-corrected alpha and beta TCR counts from blood and from skin were compared. The public reads were run again by TCRdb, first through fastp at Q25 and then through MiXCR, and only productive beta chains were kept. Every CDR3 protein is listed once, alongside the most common genes and DNA of its rows. For this entry, the V and J calls and clone size follow TCRdb and not the study's own pipeline. Counted in this sample were 50,000 or so distinct CDR3 sequences; under 8.5% of them appeared once. The biggest ten clones account for more than 9.5% of the sample.

The study described a robust, sensitive protocol for amplifying, sequencing and analyzing TCRs, using 3' ligation of a UMI-containing oligonucleotide to TCR cDNA. For whole blood analysis, over 2 ml of peripheral blood was collected from healthy adult volunteers into Tempus tubes, and RNA was extracted following the manufacturer's instructions. Total RNA was treated with RQ1 DNase, without cell sorting, prior to reverse transcription, with an input of about 1 to 1,100 ng being targeted. Skin biopsy and whole blood libraries were made to test pipeline robustness in samples where T cells form a minority population. In the germline V gene (reference sequence), CDR1 corresponds to MNHEY and CDR2 to SMNVEV. The CDR3, cysteine through phenylalanine, is 17 amino acids long. Kept here is only the CDR3 DNA, which spans 51 bases and is read in frame from base 1. The V end gives up 5 bases and the J end 1 base, leaving 11 bases in the junction not matched to a gene.

Remarks on this clonotype: Its antigen is unknown. The sample holds no much larger clone one base away, and base qualities are not on file.

This receptor was taken from a male donor in good health. The sequence links TRBV27 to TRBJ2-4; 7 bases in the middle match TRBD1. The DNA sequence follows: TGTGCCAGCAGTCCCCTCCGAGACAGGGAGGCCAAAAACATTCAGTACTTC. Its protein product is CASSPLRDREAKNIQYF.